A single sample is the source of the 23 T cell receptor beta chains below, sequenced in a study of clonality assessment in lymphoblastic leukemia. TCRdb re-derived calls from the PCR reads in MiXCR, one entry per CDR3 protein. The data show roughly 410 distinct CDR3 sequences, about 35% seen once. These receptor sequences come from a human donor with acute lymphoblastic leukemia.

This chain connects TRBV5-4 to TRBJ2-3; 8 bases line up with TRBD1. Germline assignment: CDR1 SGHNT and CDR2 YYREEE (reference sequence). J was trimmed by 0 bases and V by 0 bases; bases with no gene match: 12. CDR3 length equals 19 residues. The CDR3 region has the DNA TGTGCCAGCAGCTTGGATCCGGGACAGGCGCAGACTAGCACAGATACGCAGTATTTT. Its translation: CASSLDPGQAQTSTDTQYF.

In this sample, this clonotype is hyperexpanded. The V and J genes are TRBV7-3 and TRBJ2-1; D call uncertain. The V and J ends lost 5 bases and 7 bases respectively, with 9 bases between them. The germline V gene has CDR1 SGHTA and CDR2 FQGTGA. This CDR3 spans 12 amino acids. This chain's CDR3 is CASSRNPNEQFF. CDR3 nucleotide sequence: TGTGCCAGCAGCCGCAATCCTAATGAGCAGTTCTTC.

Within the sample, this clonotype is hyperexpanded. The rearrangement joins TRBV7-3 to TRBJ2-2; TRBD2 is a possible D gene (6 bases). The V gene's germline CDR1 is SGHTA and CDR2 FQGTGA. V was cut by 2 bases and J by 6 bases, with 10 bases left in between. CDR3 size: 14 residues. The CDR3 loop reads CASSLVAGSGELFF. The CDR3 DNA is TGTGCCAGCAGCTTAGTCGCGGGGTCCGGGGAGCTGTTTTTT.

This clonotype was found a few times. The chain carries TRBV6-5 and TRBJ2-1; D possibly corresponds to TRBD2 (6 bases). Between the trimmed V and J ends, which lost 0 bases and 8 bases, there was a span of 17 bases. This CDR3 region has 16 residues. Germline assignment: CDR1 MNHEY and CDR2 SVGAGI. CDR3 sequence reads: CASSYSSPRERDEQFF. The CDR3 DNA follows: TGTGCCAGCAGTTACTCCTCTCCACGGGAGCGCGATGAGCAGTTCTTC.

The V and J genes are TRBV29-1 and TRBJ1-2, with TRBD1 matching over 9 bases. This CDR3 is 13 amino acids long. The germline V gene encodes CDR1 SQVTM and CDR2 ANQGSEA. Trimming removed 6 bases from V and 8 bases from J; junction bases left unmatched: 10. CDR3 amino acids: CSVGDRDNGGYTF. Written as DNA, the CDR3 is TGCAGCGTAGGGGACAGGGACAACGGAGGCTACACCTTC. The whole variable domain, remainder taken from reference TRBV29-1 and TRBJ1-2, is SAVISQKPSRDICQRGTSLTIQCQVDSQVTMMFWYRQQPGQSLTLIATANQGSEATYESGFVIDKFPISRPNLTFSTLTVSNMSPEDSSIYLCSVGDRDNGGYTFGSGTRLTVV.

This clonotype was observed a few times. The chain combines TRBV7-9 with TRBJ1-4; perhaps TRBD1 as D (5 bases). Trimming removed 3 bases from V and 2 bases from J, with 10 bases in between. Germline V CDR1 and CDR2: SEHNR, FQNEAQ (reference sequence). This CDR3 is 15 amino acids long. The CDR3 loop is CASSFGTRTNEKLFF. The CDR3, as DNA: TGTGCCAGCAGCTTCGGGACGAGGACTAATGAAAAACTGTTTTTT. The whole variable domain, filled in from reference TRBV7-9 and TRBJ1-4, reads DTGVSQNPRHKITKRGQNVTFRCDPISEHNRLYWYRQTLGQGPEFLTYFQNEAQLEKSRLLSDRFSAERPKGSFSTLEIQRTEQGDSAMYLCASSFGTRTNEKLFFGSGTQLSVL.

About this clonotype itself: Possible read error: a much larger clone is one base away. Lacking the conserved final phenylalanine or tryptophan, this CDR3 likely reflects a read error. The genes are TRBV7-3 and TRBJ2-2; the D gene is possibly TRBD2 (6 bases). CDR1 and CDR2 from the germline V gene are SGHTA and FQGTGA. Trimming pared 6 bases from V and 7 bases from J, leaving 15 bases between. CDR3 length equals 14 residues. This chain's CDR3 is CASSLTPGGGELFL. The CDR3, as DNA: TGTGCCAGCAGTCTCACTCCCGGGGGCGGGGAGCTGTTTCTT.

This clonotype showed up just a few times. The chain is built from TRBV6-5 and TRBJ1-2; the D is unclear. V was cut by 8 bases and J by 8 bases, with 12 bases left in between. The germline V gene has CDR1 MNHEY and CDR2 SVGAGI. The CDR3 has 11 amino acids. In nucleotides, the CDR3 is TGTGCCAGCCTCGGTTCAGGCGGCTACACCTTC. It translates to CASLGSGGYTF.

J is TRBJ2-7 and V is TRBV7-6; the D is unclear. The CDR3 is made up of 13 amino acids. Germline-derived CDR1 and CDR2 are SGHVS and FNYEAQ. Trimming pared 5 bases from V and 2 bases from J, leaving 10 bases between. CDR3 sequence (DNA): TGTGCCAGCAGCCCGGGCCGGGCCTACGAGCAGTACTTC. Residues: CASSPGRAYEQYF.

This rearrangement joins TRBV5-1 to TRBJ2-6; maybe TRBD1 (6 bases). CDR3 length: 16 amino acids. The V end was cut by 2 bases, the J end by 2 bases, with 11 bases between. Germline V gene lookup returns CDR1 SGHRS and CDR2 YFSETQ. The DNA for the CDR3 is TGCGCCAGCAGCTTAACTACAGGGACTGGGGCCAACGTCCTGACTTTC. It specifies CASSLTTGTGANVLTF.

This clonotype showed up just a few times. CDR3 loop: CASSQGAASEKLFF. CDR3 sequence (DNA): TGCGCCAGCAGCCAAGGGGCGGCGTCGGAAAAACTGTTTTTT. J is TRBJ1-4 and V is TRBV4-3; D uncertain. The V end lost 1 base, the J end lost 8 bases, and 11 bases lay between the germline ends. Per germline, CDR1 LGHNA and CDR2 YSLEER. The CDR3 is 14 amino acids.

By share of the sample, this clonotype is large. The chain carries TRBV4-2 and TRBJ2-3; D may be TRBD2 (6 bases). CDR1 and CDR2 (germline): LGHNA, YNFKEQ. The CDR3 has 17 residues. The V gene lost 2 bases and the J gene lost 6 bases, with 21 bases spanning the gap. The CDR3, as DNA: TGTGCCAGCAGCCAACCCCCGGGCGGGACTTCCGTGGATACGCAGTATTTT. This encodes CASSQPPGGTSVDTQYF.

The V call is TRBV6-5, the J call TRBJ2-1; D unclear. The CDR3 loop spans 15 amino acids. V lost 7 bases and J 3 bases, leaving 16 bases between the germline ends. CDR1 MNHEY and CDR2 SVGAGI come from the germline V gene. The CDR3, as DNA: TGTGCCAGCACCCGGAATTCAGCGCACTACAATGAGCAGTTCTTC. It specifies CASTRNSAHYNEQFF.

The chain combines TRBV5-1 with TRBJ2-1; TRBD1 aligns across 7 bases. Germline V gives CDR1 SGHRS, CDR2 YFSETQ. The CDR3 runs 17 residues. V trimming: 0 bases; J trimming: 2 bases; junction bases outside the gene matches: 8. DNA of the CDR3: TGCGCCAGCAGCTTGGCCCGGACAGGAAGCACCTACAATGAGCAGTTCTTC. Encoded protein: CASSLARTGSTYNEQFF.

This clonotype was picked up a small number of times. The V and J genes are TRBV5-1 and TRBJ2-3; D uncertain. In germline, CDR1 is SGHRS, CDR2 YFSETQ. This CDR3 comprises 14 residues. Between the trimmed V and J ends, which lost 4 bases and 6 bases, there was a span of 15 bases. CDR3 nucleotide sequence: TGCGCCAGCAGCCCCTCCCCTCCCGTCGATACGCAGTATTTT. Its protein is CASSPSPPVDTQYF.

The rearrangement links TRBV3-1 to TRBJ2-7; the D gene could be TRBD1 or TRBD2 (5 bases each). The CDR3 is 12 amino acids. CDR1 is LGHDT, CDR2 YNNKEL, per germline (reference sequence). V dropped 3 bases and J dropped 3 bases, with 6 bases sitting between them. In DNA, the CDR3 is TGTGCCAGCAGCCAGGGGGACTACGAGCAGTACTTC. The encoded protein is CASSQGDYEQYF.

J is TRBJ2-6 and V is TRBV21-1; no check of the table's D call, TRBD1, against the DNA was made. TRBV21-1 is an annotated pseudogene. The CDR3 runs 16 residues. CDR3 nucleotide sequence: TGTGCCACTCGGCCGGGACGAGACTCTGGGGCCAACGTCCTGACTTTC. This translates into CATRPGRDSGANVLTF.

This clonotype was seen only a few times. This chain connects TRBV27 to TRBJ1-2; TRBD1 agrees at 9 bases. Germline CDR1 and CDR2: MNHEY and SMNVEV (reference sequence). Trimming removed 2 bases from V and 5 bases from J; junction bases left unmatched: 6. The CDR3 is made up of 15 amino acids. In nucleotides, the CDR3 is TGTGCCAGCAGTTTAAGTACAGGGGGCAGTTATGGCTACACCTTC. Amino acid sequence: CASSLSTGGSYGYTF.

The chain carries TRBV6-2 or TRBV6-3 and TRBJ2-5; D is possibly TRBD2 (6 bases). Deletions cut 5 bases from V and 3 bases from J, with 19 bases between. The CDR3 has 16 amino acids. Germline V lookup: CDR1 MNHEY, CDR2 SVGEGT. CDR3 protein: CASSPATRGRKETQYF. CDR3 nucleotide sequence: TGTGCCAGCAGTCCCGCCACCCGGGGGAGGAAAGAGACCCAGTACTTC.

Worth noting for this clonotype: A much larger clone differs from this one at a single base, so this may be a read error. The chain recombines TRBV14 with TRBJ2-1; D gene unclear. Looked up from germline, CDR1 is SGHDN and CDR2 is FVKESK. The CDR3 consists of 18 residues. The CDR3 nucleotides are TGTGCCAGCAGCCAAGGAAGGGTCGGGCCGAACTCCTACAATGAGCAGCTCTTC. It translates to CASSQGRVGPNSYNEQLF.

This chain uses TRBV6-2 or TRBV6-3 with TRBJ1-2; D is undetermined. Trimming shortened V by 7 bases and J by 4 bases, and 10 bases separated the two germline ends. Germline V gives CDR1 MNHEY, CDR2 SVGEGT. There are 12 residues in the CDR3. Written as DNA, the CDR3 is TGTGCCAGCAAGGGAGGAAGCTATGGCTACACCTTC. Its protein is CASKGGSYGYTF.

The chain has TRBV5-4 and TRBJ2-1, with D unresolved. V lost 1 base and J 7 bases, leaving 12 bases between the germline ends. The germline CDR1 and CDR2 sequences are SGHNT and YYREEE (reference sequence). The CDR3 consists of 14 residues. In DNA, the CDR3 is TGTGCCAGCAGCTTGAAGGAACCGACGAATGAGCAGTTCTTC. Its translation is CASSLKEPTNEQFF.

In its sample, this clonotype ranks as hyperexpanded. Sequence at one end of the junction differs from germline and may be a read error. The genes are TRBV12-3 or TRBV12-4 and TRBJ1-1; D possibly corresponds to TRBD1 (5 bases). This CDR3 comprises 15 residues. The CDR3: CASSFYGRGNIEAFF. The CDR3 coding sequence is TGTGCCAGCAGTTTTTATGGGCGGGGGAACATTGAAGCTTTCTTT.